The subject of this entry is one T cell receptor beta chain. The record originates from a study of human T cells and chemical hapten exposure. This CDR3 comprises 12 residues. V lost 7 bases and J lost 4, with 13 bases in between. The germline gives CDR1 SQVTM, CDR2 ANQGSEA. MiXCR was run by TCRdb on the RACE reads, yielding one entry per CDR3 protein. The data contain fewer than 80,000 distinct CDR3 sequences, 10% of them singletons. The time point denotes: patch test 2, 6 weeks after DPC sensitization. As for treatment: therapeutic diphenylcyclopropenone sensitization with weekly scalp DPC. Sequenced material: whole blood, taken in connection with sensitization to the hapten diphenylcyclopropenone (DPC). The sequence derives from a woman aged 45-60 years with alopecia areata. Some clones in this sample may be carry-over from other donors' samples. The chain has TRBV29-1 and TRBJ2-5; D is tentatively TRBD1 or TRBD2 (5 bases each). The CDR3 sequence is CSGRRDAETQYF. In DNA, the CDR3 is TGCAGCGGTCGCCGGGACGCAGAGACCCAGTACTTC.